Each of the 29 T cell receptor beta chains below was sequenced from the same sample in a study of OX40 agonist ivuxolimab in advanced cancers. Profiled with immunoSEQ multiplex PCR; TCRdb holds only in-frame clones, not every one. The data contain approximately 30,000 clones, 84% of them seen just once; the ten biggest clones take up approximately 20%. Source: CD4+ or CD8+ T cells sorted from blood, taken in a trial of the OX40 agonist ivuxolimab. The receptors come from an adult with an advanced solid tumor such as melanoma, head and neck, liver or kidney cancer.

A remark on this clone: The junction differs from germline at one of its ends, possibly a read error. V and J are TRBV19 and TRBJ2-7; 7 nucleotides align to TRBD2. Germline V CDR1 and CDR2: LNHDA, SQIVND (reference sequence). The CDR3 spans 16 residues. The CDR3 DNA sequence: TGTGCCAGCAGTATGCGGCTAGCGGACCCCTGGTACGAGCAGTACTTC. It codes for CASSMRLADPWYEQYF.

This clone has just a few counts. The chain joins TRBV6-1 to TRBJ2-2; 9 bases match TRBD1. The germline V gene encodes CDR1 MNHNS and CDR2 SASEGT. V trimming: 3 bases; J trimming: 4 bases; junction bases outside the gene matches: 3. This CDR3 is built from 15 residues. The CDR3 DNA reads TGTGCCAGCAGTGACGCGACAGGGGGCACCGGGGAGCTGTTTTTT. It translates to CASSDATGGTGELFF.

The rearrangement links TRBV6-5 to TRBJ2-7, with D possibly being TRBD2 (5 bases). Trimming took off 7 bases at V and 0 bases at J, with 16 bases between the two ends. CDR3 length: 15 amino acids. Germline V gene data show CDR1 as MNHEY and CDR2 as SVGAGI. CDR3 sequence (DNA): TGTGCCAGCAACCCAAACGGGGTTGGCTCCTACGAGCAGTACTTC. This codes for CASNPNGVGSYEQYF.

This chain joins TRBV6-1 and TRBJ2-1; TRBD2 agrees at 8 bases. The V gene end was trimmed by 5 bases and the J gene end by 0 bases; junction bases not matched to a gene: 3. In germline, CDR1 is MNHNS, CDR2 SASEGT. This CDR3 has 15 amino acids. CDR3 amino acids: CASSKRGSSYNEQFF. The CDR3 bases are TGTGCCAGCAGTAAGCGGGGGAGCTCCTACAATGAGCAGTTCTTC.

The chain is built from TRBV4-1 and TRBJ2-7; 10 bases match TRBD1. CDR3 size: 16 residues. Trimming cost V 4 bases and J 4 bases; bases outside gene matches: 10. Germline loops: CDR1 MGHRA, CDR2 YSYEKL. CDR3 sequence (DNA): TGCGCCAGCAGCCCCCAGGTGGGACAGGGGTGGTACGAGCAGTACTTC. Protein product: CASSPQVGQGWYEQYF.

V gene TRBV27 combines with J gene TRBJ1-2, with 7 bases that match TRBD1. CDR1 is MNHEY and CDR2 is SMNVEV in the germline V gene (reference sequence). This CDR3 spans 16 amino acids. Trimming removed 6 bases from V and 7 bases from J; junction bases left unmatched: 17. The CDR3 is CASSLKGTAPGGGYTF. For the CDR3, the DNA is TGTGCCAGCAGCCTCAAGGGGACAGCCCCCGGAGGTGGCTACACCTTC.

The CDR3 nucleotides read TGTGCCAGCAGCTTAGCAAGGTCTAGCGGGAGGGACTACGAGCAGTACTTC. This encodes CASSLARSSGRDYEQYF. The V call is TRBV7-9, the J call TRBJ2-5; TRBD2 aligns across 12 bases. TRBJ2-7 matches the DNA end more closely, so the J call is doubtful. Germline V lookup: CDR1 SEHNR, CDR2 FQNEAQ (reference sequence). CDR3 length: 17 amino acids.

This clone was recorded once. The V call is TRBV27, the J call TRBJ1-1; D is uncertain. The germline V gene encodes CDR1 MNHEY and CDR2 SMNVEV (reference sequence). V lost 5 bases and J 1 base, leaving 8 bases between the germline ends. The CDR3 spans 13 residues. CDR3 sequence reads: CASSSRANTEAFF. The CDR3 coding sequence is TGTGCCAGCAGTAGTAGGGCGAACACTGAAGCTTTCTTT.

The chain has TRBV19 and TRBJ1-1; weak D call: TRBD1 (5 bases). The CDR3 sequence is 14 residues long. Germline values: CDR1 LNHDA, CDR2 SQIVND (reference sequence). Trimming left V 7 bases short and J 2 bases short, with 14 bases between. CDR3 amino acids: CASMWGGGNTEAFF. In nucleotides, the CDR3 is TGTGCCAGTATGTGGGGGGGTGGAAACACTGAAGCTTTCTTT.

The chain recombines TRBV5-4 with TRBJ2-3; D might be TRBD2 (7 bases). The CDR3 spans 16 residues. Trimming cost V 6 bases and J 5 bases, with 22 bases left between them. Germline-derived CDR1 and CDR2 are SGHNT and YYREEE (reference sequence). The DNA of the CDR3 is TGTGCCAGCACCCCATCGAGGGGGGGGCTAGAAGATACGCAGTATTTT. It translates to CASTPSRGGLEDTQYF.

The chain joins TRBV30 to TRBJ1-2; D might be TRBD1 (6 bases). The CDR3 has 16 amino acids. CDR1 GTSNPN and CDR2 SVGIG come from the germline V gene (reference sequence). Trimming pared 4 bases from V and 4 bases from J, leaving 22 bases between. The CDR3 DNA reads TGTGCCTGGACCCCTCAGGCACAGGGAAATGGCTATGGCTACACCTTC. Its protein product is CAWTPQAQGNGYGYTF.

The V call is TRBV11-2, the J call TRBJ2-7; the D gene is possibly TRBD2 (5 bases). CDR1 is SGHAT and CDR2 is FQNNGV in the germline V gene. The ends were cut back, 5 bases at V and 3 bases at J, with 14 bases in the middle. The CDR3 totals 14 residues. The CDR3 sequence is CASSPSGAFYEQYF. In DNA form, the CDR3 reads TGTGCCAGCAGCCCCAGCGGAGCCTTCTACGAGCAGTACTTC.

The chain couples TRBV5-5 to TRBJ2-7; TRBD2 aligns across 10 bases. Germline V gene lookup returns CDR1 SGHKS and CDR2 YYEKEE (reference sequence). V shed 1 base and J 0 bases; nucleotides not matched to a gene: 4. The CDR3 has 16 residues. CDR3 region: CASSLFSSGSSYEQYF. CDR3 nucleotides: TGTGCCAGCAGCTTGTTCTCTAGCGGGAGCTCCTACGAGCAGTACTTC.

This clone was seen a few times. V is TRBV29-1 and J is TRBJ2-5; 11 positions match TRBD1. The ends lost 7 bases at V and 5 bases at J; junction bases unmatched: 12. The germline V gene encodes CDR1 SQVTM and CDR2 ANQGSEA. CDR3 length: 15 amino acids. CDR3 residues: CSAPGQGALVETQYF. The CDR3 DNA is TGCAGCGCACCAGGACAGGGGGCGTTGGTGGAGACCCAGTACTTC.

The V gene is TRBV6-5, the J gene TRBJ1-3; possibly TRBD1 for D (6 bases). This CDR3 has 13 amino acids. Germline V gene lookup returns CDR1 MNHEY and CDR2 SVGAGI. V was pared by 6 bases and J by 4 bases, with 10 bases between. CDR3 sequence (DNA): TGTGCCAGCAGGGGCAGGGGAGGAAACACCATATATTTT. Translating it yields CASRGRGGNTIYF.

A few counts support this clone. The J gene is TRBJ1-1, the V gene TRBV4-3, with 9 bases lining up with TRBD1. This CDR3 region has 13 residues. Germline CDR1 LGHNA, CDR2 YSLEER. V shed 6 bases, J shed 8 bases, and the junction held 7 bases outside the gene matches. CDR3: CASSPWTGEEAFF. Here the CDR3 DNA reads TGCGCCAGCAGTCCCTGGACAGGGGAGGAAGCTTTCTTT.

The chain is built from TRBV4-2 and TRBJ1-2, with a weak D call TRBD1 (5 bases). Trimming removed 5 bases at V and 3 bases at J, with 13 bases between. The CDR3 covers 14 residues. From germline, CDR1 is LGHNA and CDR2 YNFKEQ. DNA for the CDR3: TGTGCCAGCAGCGTACCAGGGAGGGACTATGGCTACACCTTC. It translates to CASSVPGRDYGYTF.

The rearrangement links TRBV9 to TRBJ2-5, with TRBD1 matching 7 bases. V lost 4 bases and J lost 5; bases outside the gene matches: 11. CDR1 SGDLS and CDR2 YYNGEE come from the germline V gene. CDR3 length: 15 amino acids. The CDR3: CASSPGTVLRETQYF. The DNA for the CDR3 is TGTGCCAGCAGCCCGGGGACAGTGCTAAGGGAGACCCAGTACTTC.

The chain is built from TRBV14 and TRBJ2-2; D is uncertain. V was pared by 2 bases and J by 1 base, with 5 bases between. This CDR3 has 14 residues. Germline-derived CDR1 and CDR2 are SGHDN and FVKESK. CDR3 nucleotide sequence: TGTGCCAGCAGCCAATGGGAGAACACCGGGGAGCTGTTTTTT. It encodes CASSQWENTGELFF.

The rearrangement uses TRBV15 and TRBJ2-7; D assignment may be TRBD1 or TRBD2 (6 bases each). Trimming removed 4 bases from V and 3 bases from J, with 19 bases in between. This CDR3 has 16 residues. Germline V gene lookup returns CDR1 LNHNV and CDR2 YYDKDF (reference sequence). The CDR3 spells CATSTTRRGAGYEQYF. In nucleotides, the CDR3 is TGTGCCACCAGCACCACCAGGAGGGGGGCTGGCTACGAGCAGTACTTC.

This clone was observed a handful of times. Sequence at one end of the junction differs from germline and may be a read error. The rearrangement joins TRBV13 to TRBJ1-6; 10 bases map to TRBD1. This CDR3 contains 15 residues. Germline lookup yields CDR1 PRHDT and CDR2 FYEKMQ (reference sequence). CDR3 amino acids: CASSVGTGANSPLHF. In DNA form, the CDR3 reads TGTGCCAGCAGCGTAGGGACAGGGGCTAATTCACCCCTCCACTTT.

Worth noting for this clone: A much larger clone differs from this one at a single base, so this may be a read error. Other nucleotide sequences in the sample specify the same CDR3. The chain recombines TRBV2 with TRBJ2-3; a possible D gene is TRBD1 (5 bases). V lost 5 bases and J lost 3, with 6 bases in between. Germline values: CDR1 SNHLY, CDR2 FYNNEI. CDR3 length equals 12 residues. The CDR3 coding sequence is TGTGCCAGCAGTTCAGGGACAGATACGCAGTATTTT. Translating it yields CASSSGTDTQYF.

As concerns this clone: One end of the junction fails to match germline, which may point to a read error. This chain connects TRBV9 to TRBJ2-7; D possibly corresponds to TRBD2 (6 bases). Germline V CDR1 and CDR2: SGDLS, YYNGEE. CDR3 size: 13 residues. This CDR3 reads CASSTSGSYAQYF. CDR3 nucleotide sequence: TGTGCCAGCAGCACCAGCGGGTCCTACGCGCAGTACTTC.

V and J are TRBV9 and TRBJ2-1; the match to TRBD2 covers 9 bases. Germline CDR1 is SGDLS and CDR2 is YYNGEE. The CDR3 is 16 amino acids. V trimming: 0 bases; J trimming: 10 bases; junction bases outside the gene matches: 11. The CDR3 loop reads CASSVANSGGLSEQFF. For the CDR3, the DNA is TGTGCCAGCAGCGTAGCAAATAGCGGGGGCCTATCCGAGCAGTTCTTC.

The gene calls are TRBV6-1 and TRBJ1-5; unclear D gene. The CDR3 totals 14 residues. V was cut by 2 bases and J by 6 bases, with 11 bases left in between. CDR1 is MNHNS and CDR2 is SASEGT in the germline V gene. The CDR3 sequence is CASSEFGVGQPQHF. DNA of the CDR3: TGTGCCAGCAGTGAATTTGGAGTCGGTCAGCCCCAGCATTTT.

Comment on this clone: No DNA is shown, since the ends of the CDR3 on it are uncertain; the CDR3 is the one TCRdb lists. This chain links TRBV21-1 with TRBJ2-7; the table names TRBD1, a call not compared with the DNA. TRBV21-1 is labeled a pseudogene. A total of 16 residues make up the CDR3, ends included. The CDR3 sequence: CASSKWGEGASYEQYF.

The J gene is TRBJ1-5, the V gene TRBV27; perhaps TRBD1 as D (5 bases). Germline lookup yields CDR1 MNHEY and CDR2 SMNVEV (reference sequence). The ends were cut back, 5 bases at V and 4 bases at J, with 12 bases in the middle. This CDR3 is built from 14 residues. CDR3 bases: TGTGCCAGCAGTCCCGGGACGGAAAATCAGCCCCAGCATTTT. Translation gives CASSPGTENQPQHF.

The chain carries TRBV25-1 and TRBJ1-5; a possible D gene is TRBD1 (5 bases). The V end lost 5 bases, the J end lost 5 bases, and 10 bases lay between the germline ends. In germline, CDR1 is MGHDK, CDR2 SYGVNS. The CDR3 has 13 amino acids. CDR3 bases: TGTGCCAGCAGTCCTAGGGGTCATCAGCCCCAGCATTTT. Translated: CASSPRGHQPQHF.

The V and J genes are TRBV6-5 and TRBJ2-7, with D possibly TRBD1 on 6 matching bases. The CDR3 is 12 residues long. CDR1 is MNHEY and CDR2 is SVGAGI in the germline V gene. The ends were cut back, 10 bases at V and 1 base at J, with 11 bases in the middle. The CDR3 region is CATEDSSYEQYF. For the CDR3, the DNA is TGTGCCACCGAGGACAGTTCCTACGAGCAGTACTTC.